This TCR beta chain was found in a study of control samples from healthy donors and cancer patients. Measured with immunoSEQ multiplex PCR; TCRdb has only the in-frame clones, and not every one. The sample lists roughly 190,000 clones, roughly nine tenths occurring once. This clone appeared once. CDR1 SGDLS and CDR2 YYNGEE come from the germline V gene. This CDR3 contains 17 residues. The V gene end was trimmed by 0 bases and the J gene end by 0 bases; junction bases not matched to a gene: 3. Sequenced material: blood. The chain uses TRBV9 and TRBJ2-3, with TRBD2 identical over 11 bases. The TCR comes from a young man in good health. The CDR3 reads CASSVEASGGSTDTQYF. The CDR3 coding sequence is TGTGCCAGCAGCGTAGAGGCTAGCGGGGGGAGCACAGATACGCAGTATTTT.